These 28 T cell receptor beta chains were all obtained from the same sample, sequenced in a study of T cells after yellow fever vaccination. TCRdb reanalysed the 5' RACE reads using MiXCR and keeps one entry per CDR3 protein. The data hold about 630,000 distinct CDR3 sequences, with roughly an eighth observed a single time. The material sequenced was PBMCs, taken on the day of the yellow fever booster vaccination. The receptors were sampled from a man aged 25-45 years who received the YFV17D yellow fever vaccine.

The chain links TRBV10-3 to TRBJ2-1, with D perhaps TRBD2 (6 bases). Germline CDR1 ENHRY, CDR2 SYGVKD. V was shortened by 6 bases and J by 9 bases, with 18 bases between the two germline ends. This CDR3 has 14 amino acids. CDR3 in DNA: TGTGCCATCAGCCAGGAGGCGGGGTACGCTGAGCAGTTCTTC. The encoded protein is CAISQEAGYAEQFF.

This clonotype was observed a handful of times. J is TRBJ2-1 and V is TRBV10-2; 10 nucleotides match TRBD2. The CDR3 consists of 15 residues. V lost 2 bases to trimming and J lost 8 bases; unmatched junction nucleotides: 6. Germline V gives CDR1 WSHSY, CDR2 SAAADI. The CDR3: CASSEAPSGSYEQFF. The CDR3 DNA sequence: TGCGCCAGCAGTGAGGCCCCTAGCGGGAGTTATGAGCAGTTCTTC.

The table lists this clonotype with a few counts. The genes are TRBV10-3 and TRBJ1-5, with no clear D. The CDR3 contains 13 residues. Germline V gene data show CDR1 as ENHRY and CDR2 as SYGVKD. Trimming cost V 10 bases and J 2 bases, with 12 bases left between them. The CDR3 loop is CATTAIGNQPQHF. Here the CDR3 DNA reads TGTGCCACCACAGCTATAGGCAATCAGCCCCAGCATTTT.

This clonotype has more than one count but fewer than ten. The rearrangement links TRBV7-2 to TRBJ2-7; TRBD1 aligns across 9 bases. Per germline, CDR1 SGHTA and CDR2 FQGNSA. The junction had 7 bases not matched to a gene; V was cut back by 5 bases and J by 2 bases. The CDR3 covers 15 residues. DNA for the CDR3: TGTGCCAGCAGCCGGGGACAGGGAGGTACCTACGAGCAGTACTTC. This gives the protein CASSRGQGGTYEQYF.

This clonotype appeared a few times. V gene TRBV27 combines with J gene TRBJ2-7; the D gene is possibly TRBD1 (7 bases). Germline CDR1 reads MNHEY; CDR2 reads SMNVEV (reference sequence). CDR3 length: 15 residues. Trimming left V 6 bases short and J 3 bases short, with 18 bases between. The CDR3 here is CASRQGGSLGYEQYF. The CDR3 DNA follows: TGTGCCAGCAGGCAGGGGGGCTCCCTCGGCTACGAGCAGTACTTC.

This clonotype was counted a few times. The chain links TRBV6-1 to TRBJ2-1; 14 bases line up with TRBD2. The ends lost 8 bases at V and 10 bases at J; junction bases unmatched: 7. CDR3 length equals 14 residues. Germline assignment: CDR1 MNHNS and CDR2 SASEGT. CDR3 sequence (DNA): TGTGCCAGCGGTGTGACTAGCGGGAGGGCCGAGCAGTTCTTC. Residues: CASGVTSGRAEQFF.

This clonotype has only a few counts. The chain couples TRBV14 to TRBJ1-6; D gene uncertain. V lost 1 base, J lost 7 bases, and 5 bases lay in between. CDR1 SGHDN and CDR2 FVKESK come from the germline V gene. The CDR3 has 13 amino acids. For the CDR3, the DNA is TGTGCCAGCAGCCAAGTAGGGAATTCACCCCTCCACTTT. Its translation is CASSQVGNSPLHF.

This sequence joins TRBV5-1 and TRBJ2-2; maybe TRBD2 (5 bases). The germline gives CDR1 SGHRS, CDR2 YFSETQ. CDR3 length: 13 amino acids. V was trimmed by 7 bases and J by 5 bases, leaving 12 bases between them. The CDR3 is CASRAETTGELFF. In DNA form, the CDR3 reads TGCGCCAGCCGAGCGGAGACAACCGGGGAGCTGTTTTTT.

This clonotype was counted a few times. The chain combines TRBV5-1 with TRBJ1-2; D perhaps matches TRBD1 (6 bases). Deletions cut 2 bases from V and 0 bases from J, with 11 bases between. The CDR3 loop spans 15 amino acids. The V gene's germline CDR1 is SGHRS and CDR2 YFSETQ. The CDR3 protein is CASSFDRRANYGYTF. The CDR3 DNA is TGCGCCAGCAGCTTCGACAGGAGAGCTAACTATGGCTACACCTTC.

Comment on this clonotype: Since a much larger clone is just one base distant, this may be a read error. V gene TRBV7-3 combines with J gene TRBJ2-1; TRBD2 matches at 9 bases. The CDR3 runs 14 residues. Germline CDR1 and CDR2: SGHTA and FQGTGA. In nucleotides, the CDR3 is TGTGCCAGCAGGACTAGCGGTTCCTACAATGAGCAGATCTTC. Translated, it gives CASRTSGSYNEQIF.

V and J are TRBV10-2 and TRBJ2-3, with D possibly being TRBD2 (7 bases). The CDR3 is made up of 16 amino acids. Trimming cost V 4 bases and J 4 bases, with 18 bases left between them. Germline V gene data show CDR1 as WSHSY and CDR2 as SAAADI. CDR3 protein: CASSGSRGGGSDTQYF. In nucleotides, the CDR3 is TGCGCCAGCAGTGGGTCCAGGGGAGGGGGATCAGATACGCAGTATTTT.

At least ten counts were recorded for this clonotype. This chain links TRBV7-2 with TRBJ2-2; 7 nucleotides agree with TRBD1. The V gene end was trimmed by 7 bases and the J gene end by 3 bases; junction bases not matched to a gene: 5. Per the germline V gene, CDR1 is SGHTA and CDR2 is FQGNSA. The CDR3 has 14 amino acids. The CDR3 DNA follows: TGTGCCAGCAAATTACAGGGGTACACCGGGGAGCTGTTTTTT. Its protein is CASKLQGYTGELFF. Looking up the rest from reference TRBV7-2 and TRBJ2-2 gives the full variable domain: GAGVSQSPSNKVTEKGKDVELRCDPISGHTALYWYRQSLGQGLEFLIYFQGNSAPDKSGLPSDRFSAERTGGSVSTLTIQRTQQEDSAVYLCASKLQGYTGELFFGEGSRLTVL.

The genes are TRBV19 and TRBJ1-2, with D possibly being TRBD1 (6 bases). The CDR3 loop spans 14 amino acids. With 5 bases removed from V and 1 base from J, the gap between germline ends came to 11 bases. CDR1 is LNHDA and CDR2 is SQIVND in the germline V gene (reference sequence). The DNA for the CDR3 is TGTGCCAGTAGTGAGGACAGACGTAACTATGGCTACACCTTC. It specifies CASSEDRRNYGYTF.

The chain couples TRBV27 to TRBJ2-3, with D possibly matching TRBD2 (5 bases). The germline V and J ends were trimmed by 1 base and 0 bases, with 11 bases remaining between them. The CDR3 has 16 amino acids. CDR1 and CDR2 from the germline V gene are MNHEY and SMNVEV (reference sequence). The CDR3 DNA reads TGTGCCAGCAGTTTATTTTTTAGCGTTAGCACAGATACGCAGTATTTT. It codes for CASSLFFSVSTDTQYF.

This clonotype was detected a few times. The chain uses TRBV20-1 and TRBJ2-5; TRBD2 agrees at 10 bases. Germline V CDR1 and CDR2: DFQATT, SNEGSKA (reference sequence). Germline trimming cut 1 base from V and 2 bases from J; bases unmatched to any gene: 7. CDR3 length: 16 residues. The CDR3 bases are TGCAGTGCTAGAGTTCTAGCGGGAGTCGGTCAAGAGACCCAGTACTTC. It is translated as CSARVLAGVGQETQYF.

This chain uses TRBV20-1 with TRBJ2-2; perhaps D is TRBD1 or TRBD2 (5 bases each). This CDR3 comprises 15 residues. Trimming shortened V by 3 bases and J by 2 bases, and 13 bases separated the two germline ends. Germline CDR1 reads DFQATT; CDR2 reads SNEGSKA (reference sequence). The CDR3 loop reads CSASRSGTNTGELFF. CDR3 DNA: TGCAGTGCTAGTCGTTCCGGGACCAACACCGGGGAGCTGTTTTTT.

This clonotype appeared many times. This rearrangement joins TRBV5-1 to TRBJ2-1; D is ambiguous. Between the trimmed V and J ends, which lost 2 bases and 4 bases, there was a span of 13 bases. Germline V gene sequence: CDR1 SGHRS, CDR2 YFSETQ. The CDR3 contains 15 residues. CDR3 coding DNA: TGCGCCAGCAGCTTTAGGCGGCCGCCATACAATGAGCAGTTCTTC. Its translation: CASSFRRPPYNEQFF.

This clonotype occurred a few times. The chain couples TRBV20-1 to TRBJ2-3, with 11 bases aligning to TRBD2. Germline assignment: CDR1 DFQATT and CDR2 SNEGSKA (reference sequence). V dropped 6 bases and J dropped 0; count of bases not matched to a gene: 2. The CDR3 length is 14 residues. This CDR3 reads CSAWTSGSTDTQYF. The CDR3 DNA reads TGCAGTGCGTGGACTAGCGGGAGCACAGATACGCAGTATTTT.

DNA of the CDR3: TGTGCCAGTAGTTCCAACCCTACCCGGGGGTACTATGGCTACACCTTC. Residues: CASSSNPTRGYYGYTF. V and J are TRBV19 and TRBJ1-2; a weak D match, TRBD1 (5 bases). Looked up from germline, CDR1 is LNHDA and CDR2 is SQIVND (reference sequence). This CDR3 is 16 amino acids long. V was cut by 5 bases and J by 3 bases, with 19 bases left in between.

This clonotype was counted between two and nine times. The chain employs TRBV19 and TRBJ1-6, with a possible D match to TRBD1 (5 bases). Germline loops: CDR1 LNHDA, CDR2 SQIVND (reference sequence). The CDR3 has 14 residues. The V end lost 6 bases, the J end lost 9 bases, and 15 bases lay between the germline ends. The CDR3 bases are TGTGCCAGTAGCCCCGCCAGGGCGATTTCACCCCTCCACTTT. This gives the protein CASSPARAISPLHF.

The V gene is TRBV6-1, the J gene TRBJ2-7; 8 nucleotides align to TRBD2. Germline CDR1 is MNHNS and CDR2 is SASEGT. The V and J ends lost 6 bases and 2 bases, in that order; junction bases with no gene match: 6. The CDR3 is 14 amino acids. The CDR3 sequence: CASRRAGDPYEQYF. CDR3 DNA sequence: TGTGCCAGCAGGAGAGCGGGAGACCCCTACGAGCAGTACTTC.

The CDR3 DNA reads TGTGCCAGCTCACCGCGGCAGGGGGGCACCGGGGAGCTGTTTTTT. Translated, it gives CASSPRQGGTGELFF. The genes are TRBV18 and TRBJ2-2, with a possible D match to TRBD1 (7 bases). Looked up from germline, CDR1 is KGHSH and CDR2 is LQKENI. This CDR3 contains 15 residues. V was clipped by 3 bases and J by 4 bases, with 12 bases between them. Supplemented by reference TRBV18 and TRBJ2-2, the full variable domain reads NAGVMQNPRHLVRRRGQEARLRCSPMKGHSHVYWYRQLPEEGLKFMVYLQKENIIDESGMPKERFSAEFPKEGPSILRIQQVVRGDSAAYFCASSPRQGGTGELFFGEGSRLTVL.

This clonotype was picked up a small number of times. The V and J genes are TRBV5-1 and TRBJ1-1; TRBD1 is a possible D gene (6 bases). This CDR3 has 15 residues. The germline V gene encodes CDR1 SGHRS and CDR2 YFSETQ. Trimming shortened V by 3 bases and J by 5 bases, and 17 bases separated the two germline ends. The CDR3 region is CASSSTGQRGTEAFF. In nucleotides, the CDR3 is TGCGCCAGCAGCTCGACCGGACAGCGAGGGACTGAAGCTTTCTTT.

A few counts support this clonotype. This rearrangement joins TRBV5-1 to TRBJ2-1; D gene uncertain. The V gene lost 3 bases and the J gene lost 6 bases, with 16 bases spanning the gap. The CDR3 has 15 residues. Germline V gene data show CDR1 as SGHRS and CDR2 as YFSETQ. In DNA, the CDR3 is TGCGCCAGCAGCTCCTACCCCCCAATTGTCAATGAGCAGTTCTTC. Translation gives CASSSYPPIVNEQFF.

This clonotype came up many times. The V call is TRBV7-2, the J call TRBJ2-5; D is possibly TRBD1 (6 bases). Germline CDR1 is SGHTA and CDR2 is FQGNSA. The V end lost 3 bases, the J end lost 1 base, and 12 bases lay between the germline ends. The CDR3 covers 15 residues. CDR3 in amino acids: CASSFGQNAQETQYF. The DNA for the CDR3 is TGTGCCAGCAGCTTCGGACAGAACGCCCAAGAGACCCAGTACTTC.

This clonotype was recorded at least ten times. CDR3 sequence: CSARGVSYNEQFF. Here the CDR3 DNA reads TGCAGTGCTAGAGGGGTTTCCTACAATGAGCAGTTCTTC. The V call is TRBV20-1, the J call TRBJ2-1; D gene ambiguous. The CDR3 runs to 13 residues. The V end lost 1 base, the J end lost 1 base, and 5 bases lay between the germline ends. Germline loops: CDR1 DFQATT, CDR2 SNEGSKA (reference sequence).

This clonotype was detected a few times. The chain employs TRBV12-3 or TRBV12-4 and TRBJ1-1; 10 bases fit TRBD1. V lost 9 bases and J lost 6; bases outside the gene matches: 16. CDR3 length: 16 residues. The CDR3 DNA reads TGTGCCAGTTTGGGATGGGGGACAGGGGAAATGGCTGAAGCTTTCTTT. Residues: CASLGWGTGEMAEAFF.

This clonotype was detected a few times. The V gene is TRBV27, the J gene TRBJ2-1; the D gene is possibly TRBD2 (5 bases). The CDR3 consists of 12 residues. V was clipped by 10 bases and J by 7 bases, with 14 bases between them. Germline assignment: CDR1 MNHEY and CDR2 SMNVEV (reference sequence). CDR3 in amino acids: CAISGPLNEQFF. The CDR3 nucleotides read TGTGCCATCAGCGGACCGCTGAATGAGCAGTTCTTC.